These T cell receptor beta chains were read from a single sample in a study of patients and donors after allogeneic stem cell transplantation. MiXCR was run by TCRdb on the RT-PCR reads, yielding one entry per CDR3 protein. The repertoire holds roughly 880,000 distinct CDR3 sequences, with approximately 19% as singletons. The source material was blood, either unsorted or a sorted T cell fraction (not recorded which). Source of these receptors: a human donor who was either an allogeneic HSCT recipient or a stem cell or donor lymphocyte infusion donor (not recorded which). It is not recorded whose cells these are; they may come from a transplant donor. Each CDR3 is given with its conserved first and last residue. A D gene is named only where the DNA matches it firmly. Only some rows state a clone size, as once, few, many or a class for expanded clones.

j_call | v_call | d_call | clone_size | cdr3_nt | cdr3_aa
TRBJ2-7 | TRBV9 | TRBD2 | many | TGTGCCAGCAGCGCCCTTATAGCGGGAGGTAAATACGAGCAGTACTTC | CASSALIAGGKYEQYF
TRBJ1-1 | TRBV11-2 | TRBD1 | NA | TGTGCCAGCAGCTCGTACAGGGGAGAGAACACTGAAGCTTTCTTT | CASSSYRGENTEAFF
TRBJ1-1 | TRBV5-1 | NA | few | TGCGCCAGCAGCCGGGGGGGGGTGATGAACACTGAAGCTTTCTTT | CASSRGGVMNTEAFF
TRBJ2-3 | TRBV30 | TRBD2 | NA | TGTGCCTGGACCGGACTAGCGGGAGGTGCAGATACGCAGTATTTT | CAWTGLAGGADTQYF
TRBJ2-3 | TRBV12-3/TRBV12-4 | NA | NA | TGTGCCACCTCTAAGGATACGCAGTATTTT | CATSKDTQYF
TRBJ2-7 | TRBV20-1 | NA | NA | TGCAGTGCTAGACCGGGACATTGGACGTACGAGCAGTACTTC | CSARPGHWTYEQYF
TRBJ2-1 | TRBV24-1 | NA | few | TGTGCCACCTCAGGGGAGAGCTCCTACAATGAGCAGTTCTTC | CATSGESSYNEQFF
TRBJ2-7 | TRBV2 | TRBD2 | few | TGTGCCAGCAGACCGACTAGCGGGGGGGCCAACGAGCAGTACTTC | CASRPTSGGANEQYF
TRBJ1-2 | TRBV6-2/TRBV6-3 | NA | few | TGTGCCAGCGGCAGACCGGGACGGTTCAACTATGGCTACACCTTC | CASGRPGRFNYGYTF
TRBJ2-5 | TRBV5-6 | NA | few | TGTGCCAGCAGCCTCGACAGGTACCAAGAGACCCAGTACTTC | CASSLDRYQETQYF
TRBJ1-4 | TRBV12-3/TRBV12-4 | NA | many | TGTGCCAGCAGTCTCCAGGGGATCGGGGAAAAACTGTTTTTT | CASSLQGIGEKLFF
TRBJ1-1 | TRBV29-1 | NA | NA | TGCAGCGTTGTGGATGGGCCTGGGATGAACACTGAAGCTTTCTTT | CSVVDGPGMNTEAFF
TRBJ2-6 | TRBV21-1 | NA | NA | NA | CASTPWASGANVLTF
TRBJ1-2 | TRBV6-1 | NA | NA | TGTGCCAGCAGTCCTCTCGCCCCCAGGCGCGGTGGCTACACCTTC | CASSPLAPRRGGYTF
TRBJ2-5 | TRBV12-3/TRBV12-4 | NA | many | TGTGCCAGCAGTTTTTCGCGGCAAGAGACCCAGTACTTC | CASSFSRQETQYF
TRBJ2-7 | TRBV7-9 | NA | NA | TGTGCCAGCAGCTTAGCGCCTGGGCGGGACTACGAGCAGTACTTC | CASSLAPGRDYEQYF
TRBJ2-7 | TRBV7-9 | TRBD1 | few | TGTGCCAGCAGCTCTACAGGGGAGCGGATCTCCTACGAGCAGTACTTC | CASSSTGERISYEQYF
TRBJ2-3 | TRBV4-1 | NA | few | TGCGCCAGCAGCCAAGAAGTGACGGGTCCCCAGTATTTT | CASSQEVTGPQYF
TRBJ1-1 | TRBV27 | NA | NA | TGTGCCAGCAGGCCCACCGCGGGGTCGAAATACATGAACACTGAAGCTTTCTTT | CASRPTAGSKYMNTEAFF
TRBJ2-1 | TRBV24-1 | NA | many | TGTGCCACCAGTGATCCGGGACTGGCCTACAATGAGCAGTTCTTC | CATSDPGLAYNEQFF
TRBJ2-1 | TRBV4-1 | TRBD1 | few | TGCGCCAGCAGCCTTGCCGGGACAGGGGCGAACAATGAGCAGTTCTTC | CASSLAGTGANNEQFF
TRBJ2-2 | TRBV20-1 | NA | NA | TGCAGTGCTAGACGGGGGGCGGACACCGGGGAGCTGTTTTTT | CSARRGADTGELFF
TRBJ1-1 | TRBV10-3 | NA | few | TGTGCCATCAGTGAGTCATCCAAGATAGGGGGGGCTGAAGCTTTCTTT | CAISESSKIGGAEAFF
TRBJ2-2 | TRBV2 | NA | once | TGTGCCAGCAGTGGAAGTAAGGGGACCGGGGAGCTGTTTTTT | CASSGSKGTGELFF